This T cell receptor beta chain was sequenced during a study of blood T cell repertoires in COVID-19. Study as a whole: The analysed material was cDNA or gDNA that came from T cells, B-cell-depleted T cells, or PBMCs.

In its sample, this clone was seen once. Between the trimmed V and J ends, which lost 6 bases and 3 bases, there was a span of 9 bases. Per germline, CDR1 SNHLY and CDR2 FYNNEI. The CDR3 is 13 amino acids. The repertoire was sequenced with immunoSEQ multiplex PCR; TCRdb's copy has only in-frame clones and lacks some. The sample holds a few hundred thousand clones, around 85% seen once. The sequence was collected from a man aged 40-55 years who had recovered from COVID-19. The source material was PBMCs or T cells enriched from blood (not recorded which). This rearrangement joins TRBV2 to TRBJ1-5; no clear D gene. The DNA for the CDR3 is TGTGCCAGCAGCGGTCCCGTCAATCAGCCCCAGCATTTT. Translating it yields CASSGPVNQPQHF.